Each of the 10 T cell receptor beta chains below was sequenced from the same sample in a study of T cell responses to AZD1222 COVID-19 vaccine. Sequencing was performed with immunoSEQ multiplex PCR; in TCRdb, only in-frame clones are kept and a portion is missing. The table includes fewer than 120,000 clones, less than 90% detected once. Sample: peripheral blood, taken on day 0 of AZD1222 vaccination. These receptors all stem from an adult in good health.

V gene TRBV2 combines with J gene TRBJ1-6; D is ambiguous. In germline, CDR1 is SNHLY, CDR2 FYNNEI. The CDR3 contains 13 residues. The germline V and J ends were trimmed by 3 bases and 6 bases, with 6 bases remaining between them. The CDR3 DNA reads TGTGCCAGCAGTGACAGAACTAATTCACCCCTCCACTTT. It translates to CASSDRTNSPLHF.

CDR3 residues: CASSFGNTGELFF. The CDR3 DNA sequence: TGTGCCAGCAGTTTTGGGAACACCGGGGAGCTGTTTTTT. The chain combines TRBV27 with TRBJ2-2; D not certain. The CDR3 is 13 amino acids. Trimming shortened V by 3 bases and J by 1 base, and 3 bases separated the two germline ends. The germline V gene has CDR1 MNHEY and CDR2 SMNVEV (reference sequence).

This clone was picked up one time. V is TRBV13 and J is TRBJ2-7, with 9 bases fitting TRBD1. CDR1 and CDR2 from the germline V gene are PRHDT and FYEKMQ (reference sequence). The CDR3 runs 15 residues. Unmatched junction bases numbered 6, after V lost 0 bases and J lost 6 bases. For the CDR3, the DNA is TGTGCCAGCAGCTTAGGCCCTCGGACAGGGGTCGAGCAGTACTTC. This encodes CASSLGPRTGVEQYF.

The chain uses TRBV5-4 and TRBJ2-5; 8 nucleotides line up with TRBD2. This CDR3 has 15 amino acids. V was clipped by 3 bases and J by 4 bases; unmatched bases: 8. CDR1 and CDR2 (germline): SGHNT, YYREEE (reference sequence). CDR3 amino acids: CASSSPGLEGETQYF. The CDR3, as DNA: TGTGCCAGCAGCTCGCCGGGACTAGAGGGAGAGACCCAGTACTTC.

V gene TRBV30 combines with J gene TRBJ1-1; 7 bases line up with TRBD1. V gave up 2 bases and J gave up 10 bases; unmatched junction bases: 7. The CDR3 totals 12 residues. Germline assignment: CDR1 GTSNPN and CDR2 SVGIG (reference sequence). CDR3 loop: CAWSRQGRAAFF. DNA for the CDR3: TGTGCCTGGAGTCGACAGGGTCGGGCAGCTTTCTTT.

The chain links TRBV19 to TRBJ2-1, with TRBD2 identical over 7 bases. Germline CDR1 and CDR2: LNHDA and SQIVND (reference sequence). The CDR3 covers 14 residues. V was clipped by 10 bases and J by 4 bases; unmatched bases: 10. The CDR3 region has the DNA TGTGCCACCCGGAGGGTAGCGGGTTACAATGAGCAGTTCTTC. Protein: CATRRVAGYNEQFF.

V is TRBV19 and J is TRBJ1-1; D is possibly TRBD1 (6 bases). Germline CDR1 and CDR2: LNHDA and SQIVND (reference sequence). V gave up 4 bases and J gave up 1 base, with 10 bases separating them. This CDR3 comprises 14 residues. The chain's CDR3 is CASSKGHPNTEAFF. CDR3 sequence (DNA): TGTGCCAGTAGTAAGGGACACCCGAACACTGAAGCTTTCTTT.

The chain joins TRBV3-1 (or the pseudogene TRBV3-2) to TRBJ1-6, with TRBD1 identical over 10 bases. The CDR3 has 20 residues. V lost 0 bases, J lost 7 bases, and 15 bases stayed unmatched. In germline, CDR1 is LGHDT, CDR2 YNNKEL (reference sequence). CDR3 amino acids: CASSQDWGQGIGLRNSPLHF. The CDR3 DNA sequence: TGTGCCAGCAGCCAAGATTGGGGACAGGGGATAGGGTTAAGGAATTCACCCCTCCACTTT.

The rearrangement uses TRBV10-3 and TRBJ1-2; weak D call: TRBD1 (6 bases). The germline V and J ends were trimmed by 3 bases and 0 bases, with 11 bases remaining between them. CDR3 length: 15 residues. The germline V gene encodes CDR1 ENHRY and CDR2 SYGVKD. The CDR3 region has the DNA TGTGCCATCAGTGACGGGGGGCTGACTAACTATGGCTACACCTTC. It yields the protein CAISDGGLTNYGYTF.

The chain uses TRBV5-1 and TRBJ1-1; possible D gene TRBD1, 5 bases. CDR1 and CDR2 (germline): SGHRS, YFSETQ. The ends were cut back, 3 bases at V and 1 base at J, with 10 bases in the middle. The CDR3 is 14 amino acids. CDR3 nucleotide sequence: TGCGCCAGCAGCTGGGGACCGTCGAACACTGAAGCTTTCTTT. Its translation is CASSWGPSNTEAFF.